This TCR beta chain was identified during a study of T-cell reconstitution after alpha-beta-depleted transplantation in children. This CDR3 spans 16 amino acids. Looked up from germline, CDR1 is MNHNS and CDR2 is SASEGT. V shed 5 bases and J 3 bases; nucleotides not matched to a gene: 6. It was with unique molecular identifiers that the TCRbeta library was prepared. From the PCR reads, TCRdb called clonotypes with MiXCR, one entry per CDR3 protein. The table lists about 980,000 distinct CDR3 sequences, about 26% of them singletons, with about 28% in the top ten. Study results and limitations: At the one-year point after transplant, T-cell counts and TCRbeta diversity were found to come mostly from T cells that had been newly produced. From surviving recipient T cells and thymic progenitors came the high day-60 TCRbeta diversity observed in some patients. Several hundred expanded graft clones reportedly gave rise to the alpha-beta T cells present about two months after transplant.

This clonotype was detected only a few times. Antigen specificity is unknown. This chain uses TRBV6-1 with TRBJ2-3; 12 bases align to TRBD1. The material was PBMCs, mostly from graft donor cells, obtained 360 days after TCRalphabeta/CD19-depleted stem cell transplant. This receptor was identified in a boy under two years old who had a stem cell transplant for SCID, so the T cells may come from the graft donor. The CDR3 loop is CASSSRDRGPTDTQYF. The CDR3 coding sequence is TGTGCCAGCAGTAGCCGGGACAGGGGGCCTACAGATACGCAGTATTTT.